The sequence of this TCR beta chain was determined in a study of human T cells and chemical hapten exposure. V was shortened by 3 bases and J by 1 base, with 10 bases between the two germline ends. Germline assignment: CDR1 SGHTA and CDR2 FQGNSA. The CDR3 loop spans 15 amino acids. Per the original data handling: Counts of TCRs in each sample centred on a median of around 96,000 and extended from around 24,000 to 710,000. Via MiXCR, TCRdb re-called the RACE reads, giving one row per CDR3 protein. TCRdb, rather than the study authors, made the V and J calls. The data contain about 340,000 distinct CDR3 sequences, around 7% of them seen just once; the ten biggest clones take up around 8.2%. The sample holds a few counts of this clonotype. Its antigen is still unknown. This sample's time point: patch test 1, 2 weeks after DPC sensitization. Indicated treatment: therapeutic diphenylcyclopropenone sensitization with weekly scalp DPC. The study enrolled 18 to 70-year-old alopecia patients suitable for DPC.

Broader study findings: Donors, who had alopecia, may show an immune response that differs from healthy people's. PT1 expanded TCR counts and patch test score were linked, and their correlation was positive.

The J gene is TRBJ1-5, the V gene TRBV7-2, with D perhaps matching TRBD1 (5 bases). This sequence originates from a young woman with alopecia areata. Some clones in this sample may be carry-over from other donors' samples. The specimen was whole blood, collected in connection with sensitization to the hapten diphenylcyclopropenone (DPC). The CDR3 DNA sequence: TGTGCCAGCAGCTTTTGGGGCCCCAGCAATCAGCCCCAGCATTTT. Encoded protein: CASSFWGPSNQPQHF.